This T cell receptor (beta chain) was identified during a study of T-cell reconstitution after alpha-beta-depleted transplantation in children. Germline V gives CDR1 DFQATT, CDR2 SNEGSKA (reference sequence). V dropped 3 bases and J dropped 4 bases, with 10 bases sitting between them. The CDR3 spans 13 residues. As it was prepared, the TCRbeta library received unique molecular identifiers. TCRdb redid the calling of the PCR reads with MiXCR, one entry per CDR3 protein. This table has about 340,000 distinct CDR3 sequences, around 15% appearing once. Comments on this clonotype: Its specificity is unknown.

Study outcomes and limitations: Several patients had high TCRbeta diversity at day 60; it came from surviving recipient T cells and thymic progenitors. Once a year had passed after transplant, T-cell counts and diversity came mostly from newly produced T cells.

This specimen consisted of PBMCs, mostly from graft donor cells, obtained 360 days after TCRalphabeta/CD19-depleted stem cell transplant. The chain carries TRBV20-1 and TRBJ2-1, with D perhaps matching TRBD1 (6 bases). This sequence originates from a male patient aged 2 to 9 who had a stem cell transplant for acute lymphoblastic leukemia, so the T cells may come from the graft donor. The CDR3 protein is CSASGQGYNEQFF. CDR3 bases: TGCAGTGCTAGCGGCCAGGGGTACAATGAGCAGTTCTTC.